The 25 T cell receptor beta chains presented below share a single source sample, sequenced in a study of blood T cells in healthy people across ages. It was with a sample-barcoded 5' primer and a J-beta primer mix that a second PCR of roughly 6 to 11 cycles was run. TCRdb used MiXCR to reprocess the 5' RACE reads, holding one entry per CDR3 protein. Altogether 650,000 to 800,000 distinct CDR3 sequences are present, 40% to 65% being singletons, with the ten largest covering roughly 13%. Sequencing was performed on blood. The source is a woman over 75 in good health.

This clonotype has more than one count but fewer than ten. The genes are TRBV7-2 and TRBJ2-2; TRBD1 matches at 7 bases. Trimming took 3 bases from V and 6 from J; bases not matched to a gene: 4. The CDR3 covers 14 residues. Germline assignment: CDR1 SGHTA and CDR2 FQGNSA. This CDR3 reads CASSFGQDAGELFF. The CDR3 region has the DNA TGTGCCAGCAGCTTCGGACAGGACGCCGGGGAGCTGTTTTTT.

This clonotype was seen only a few times. J is TRBJ2-1 and V is TRBV15; 9 bases fit TRBD2. Germline CDR1 is LNHNV and CDR2 is YYDKDF (reference sequence). Unmatched junction bases numbered 11, after V lost 5 bases and J lost 0 bases. The CDR3 sequence is 18 residues long. The CDR3 spells CATSLGTSRRSSYNEQFF. CDR3 in DNA: TGTGCCACCAGCCTCGGGACTAGCAGACGAAGCTCCTACAATGAGCAGTTCTTC.

The table lists this clonotype with a few counts. Given a much more abundant clone one base away, this may be a read error. The chain has TRBV20-1 and TRBJ2-5, with TRBD2 matching over 13 bases. With 6 bases clipped from V and 11 bases from J, the junction kept 15 bases outside the gene matches. CDR3 size: 15 residues. The germline gives CDR1 DFQATT, CDR2 SNEGSKA (reference sequence). The CDR3 spells CSAQVWTSGSYEQYF. The DNA of the CDR3 is TGCAGTGCCCAAGTCTGGACTAGCGGGAGCTATGAGCAGTACTTC.

This clonotype has only a few counts. The gene calls are TRBV5-1 and TRBJ1-6; TRBD1 aligns across 9 bases. The CDR3 contains 16 residues. Germline CDR1 is SGHRS and CDR2 is YFSETQ. V was clipped by 2 bases and J by 8 bases; unmatched bases: 8. CDR3 residues: CASSLTTGGIDSPLHF. CDR3 DNA: TGCGCCAGCAGCTTAACCACAGGGGGCATCGATTCACCCCTCCACTTT.

There are many counts of this clonotype. J is TRBJ1-2 and V is TRBV7-9; 9 bases are shared with TRBD1. J lost 8 bases, V lost 5 bases, and 15 bases had no gene match. This CDR3 has 16 residues. The V gene's germline CDR1 is SEHNR and CDR2 FQNEAQ (reference sequence). The CDR3 spells CASSPIWSGQGRGYTF. The CDR3 DNA reads as TGTGCCAGCAGCCCTATTTGGAGTGGACAGGGGCGGGGCTACACCTTC.

The chain joins TRBV7-9 to TRBJ1-1; 7 nucleotides agree with TRBD1. The CDR3 runs to 17 residues. J lost 4 bases, V lost 1 base, and 12 bases had no gene match. CDR1 and CDR2 from the germline V gene are SEHNR and FQNEAQ (reference sequence). CDR3 protein: CASSLGWETGESTEAFF. The CDR3 DNA reads as TGTGCCAGCAGCTTAGGGTGGGAAACAGGGGAATCCACTGAAGCTTTCTTT.

The V gene is TRBV29-1, the J gene TRBJ2-7; the D is unclear. CDR1 and CDR2 (germline): SQVTM, ANQGSEA. CDR3 length: 13 amino acids. V dropped 4 bases and J dropped 3 bases, with 13 bases sitting between them. CDR3 in amino acids: CSVVPRWDYEQYF. In DNA form, the CDR3 reads TGCAGCGTTGTCCCGAGGTGGGACTACGAGCAGTACTTC.

In its sample, this clonotype was seen many times. The chain carries TRBV2 and TRBJ2-2; 7 nucleotides match TRBD2. This CDR3 contains 17 residues. From germline, CDR1 is SNHLY and CDR2 FYNNEI. The trim removed 6 bases at V and 5 bases at J, leaving 15 bases unmatched. CDR3 in amino acids: CASRYRGGARSTGELFF. The CDR3 nucleotides read TGTGCCAGCAGATATCGGGGAGGGGCAAGGTCGACCGGGGAGCTGTTTTTT.

In this sample, this clonotype turned up many times. The chain joins TRBV5-5 to TRBJ2-5, with D hard to call. CDR3 length: 15 residues. CDR1 is SGHKS, CDR2 YYEKEE, per germline (reference sequence). V dropped 4 bases and J dropped 3 bases, with 16 bases sitting between them. The CDR3 sequence: CASSHGRSAKETQYF. DNA for the CDR3: TGTGCCAGCAGCCACGGACGAAGCGCTAAAGAGACCCAGTACTTC.

The chain combines TRBV6-1 with TRBJ2-1; 9 bases are shared with TRBD2. Germline trimming cut 1 base from V and 1 base from J; bases unmatched to any gene: 5. The CDR3 spans 17 residues. Germline CDR1 is MNHNS and CDR2 is SASEGT. DNA for the CDR3: TGTGCCAGCAGTGAAGGGCGGGGGGGCTTATCCTACAATGAGCAGTTCTTC. Residues: CASSEGRGGLSYNEQFF.

V usage is TRBV7-2 and J usage is TRBJ2-1; D may be TRBD2 (6 bases). Germline V CDR1 and CDR2: SGHTA, FQGNSA. V was shortened by 7 bases and J by 6 bases, with 13 bases between the two germline ends. This CDR3 has 13 residues. CDR3 nucleotides: TGTGCCAGCAAACTCCCCGGGGGCAATGAGCAGTTCTTC. Residues: CASKLPGGNEQFF. The entire variable domain, with the rest obtained from reference TRBV7-2 and TRBJ2-1, is as follows: GAGVSQSPSNKVTEKGKDVELRCDPISGHTALYWYRQSLGQGLEFLIYFQGNSAPDKSGLPSDRFSAERTGGSVSTLTIQRTQQEDSAVYLCASKLPGGNEQFFGPGTRLTVL.

The chain combines TRBV5-1 with TRBJ1-1; D is perhaps TRBD1 (5 bases). Germline loops: CDR1 SGHRS, CDR2 YFSETQ. There are 15 residues in the CDR3. V was shortened by 0 bases and J by 3 bases, with 12 bases between the two germline ends. CDR3 sequence: CASSLGPGGDTEAFF. The CDR3 DNA reads as TGCGCCAGCAGCTTGGGGCCCGGGGGGGACACTGAAGCTTTCTTT.

This clonotype was observed once. The chain carries TRBV7-6 and TRBJ2-7; D is ambiguous. Germline CDR1 is SGHVS and CDR2 is FNYEAQ. This CDR3 has 14 amino acids. Trimming removed 5 bases at V and 9 bases at J, with 20 bases between. The chain's CDR3 is CASSPSGGKLGQYF. The CDR3 DNA reads TGTGCCAGCAGCCCCTCCGGCGGTAAACTCGGGCAGTACTTC.

V and J are TRBV27 and TRBJ2-5; TRBD2 agrees at 8 bases. CDR3 size: 16 residues. Germline CDR1 MNHEY, CDR2 SMNVEV (reference sequence). The J segment lost 5 bases and the V segment lost 6 bases, leaving 14 bases of the junction unmatched. CDR3 protein: CASRHSGSGFTETQYF. Here the CDR3 DNA reads TGTGCCAGCAGACACAGCGGGAGCGGTTTTACGGAGACCCAGTACTTC.

Remarks on this clonotype: A read error is possible here, since a much larger clone lies one base away. The genes are TRBV20-1 and TRBJ2-1, with a possible D match to TRBD1 (5 bases). The J call may be mistaken, given a closer DNA end match to TRBJ2-7. From germline, CDR1 is DFQATT and CDR2 SNEGSKA (reference sequence). The CDR3 has 16 residues. The CDR3 bases are TGCAGTGCTAGAGATCGTAGGGGCCGGTCCTACAATGAGCAGTACTTC. As protein: CSARDRRGRSYNEQYF.

The table lists this clonotype with many counts. The chain uses TRBV20-1 and TRBJ2-3; 10 nucleotides align to TRBD1. This CDR3 contains 17 residues. V was clipped by 3 bases and J by 4 bases; unmatched bases: 13. CDR1 is DFQATT and CDR2 is SNEGSKA in the germline V gene (reference sequence). Here the CDR3 DNA reads TGCAGTGCTAGCGCGTCGTCGGGACAGGGGACGCCAGATACGCAGTATTTT. Amino acids: CSASASSGQGTPDTQYF.

CDR3 amino acids: CASSQVASREAYTF. The DNA of the CDR3 is TGTGCCAGCAGCCAAGTGGCGTCAAGGGAGGCCTACACCTTC. The chain couples TRBV3-1 to TRBJ1-2, with D unresolved. Germline V CDR1 and CDR2: LGHDT, YNNKEL (reference sequence). The CDR3 spans 14 residues. The germline V and J ends were trimmed by 1 base and 10 bases, with 16 bases remaining between them.

In its sample, this clonotype was seen many times. This may come from a read error, since a much larger clone is one base off. CDR3 residues: CASSTQGYYNEQYF. CDR3 sequence (DNA): TGTGCCAGCAGTACCCAGGGGTACTACAATGAGCAGTACTTC. The chain carries TRBV6-6 and TRBJ2-7; the D gene is possibly TRBD1 (6 bases). Germline values: CDR1 MNHNY, CDR2 SVGAGI (reference sequence). V lost 5 bases and J 7 bases, leaving 18 bases between the germline ends. This CDR3 is 14 amino acids long.

This clonotype was picked up many times. The chain has TRBV5-1 and TRBJ2-5, with a possible D match to TRBD2 (6 bases). The CDR3 sequence is 13 residues long. The germline V gene has CDR1 SGHRS and CDR2 YFSETQ. The V end lost 6 bases, the J end lost 7 bases, and 16 bases lay between the germline ends. Here the CDR3 reads CASIPDGSWTQYF. The CDR3 DNA follows: TGCGCCAGCATACCGGACGGGAGTTGGACCCAGTACTTC. Combining the CDR3 with reference TRBV5-1 and TRBJ2-5 gives the whole variable domain KAGVTQTPRYLIKTRGQQVTLSCSPISGHRSVSWYQQTPGQGLQFLFEYFSETQRNKGNFPGRFSGRQFSNSRSEMNVSTLELGDSALYLCASIPDGSWTQYFGPGTRLLVL.

V is TRBV5-6 and J is TRBJ2-3; 10 bases are a match to TRBD2. The CDR3 is 15 amino acids. Trimming at V came to 2 bases and at J to 8 bases, leaving 8 bases not matched to a gene. The germline V gene encodes CDR1 SGHDT and CDR2 YYEEEE. CDR3 bases: TGTGCCAGCAGCTTTCGGACTAGCGGAGGGGGTACGCAGTATTTT. Amino acids: CASSFRTSGGGTQYF.

This clonotype was counted ten times or more. The chain recombines TRBV5-1 with TRBJ2-1, with 11 positions matching TRBD1. With 4 bases clipped from V and 9 bases from J, the junction kept 6 bases outside the gene matches. Germline assignment: CDR1 SGHRS and CDR2 YFSETQ. This CDR3 has 14 amino acids. The CDR3 nucleotides are TGCGCCAGCAGCGCAGGACAGGGGGCATTTGAGCAGTTCTTC. It encodes CASSAGQGAFEQFF. The full variable domain, completed using reference TRBV5-1 and TRBJ2-1, is KAGVTQTPRYLIKTRGQQVTLSCSPISGHRSVSWYQQTPGQGLQFLFEYFSETQRNKGNFPGRFSGRQFSNSRSEMNVSTLELGDSALYLCASSAGQGAFEQFFGPGTRLTVL.

This clonotype was counted many times. The rearrangement uses TRBV27 and TRBJ2-7; 13 nucleotides align to TRBD2. Germline assignment: CDR1 MNHEY and CDR2 SMNVEV (reference sequence). V trimming: 4 bases; J trimming: 5 bases; junction bases outside the gene matches: 5. CDR3 length: 15 amino acids. The CDR3 nucleotides are TGTGCCAGCAGTTCTTGGACTAGCGGGAGCCACGAGCAGTACTTC. Translated: CASSSWTSGSHEQYF.

The rearrangement links TRBV27 to TRBJ2-5; TRBD1 might be the D (6 bases). CDR3 size: 12 residues. V dropped 10 bases and J dropped 11 bases, with 20 bases sitting between them. CDR1 MNHEY and CDR2 SMNVEV come from the germline V gene (reference sequence). This chain's CDR3 is CATGQPYNEQYF. The CDR3 coding sequence is TGTGCCACCGGACAGCCCTACAATGAGCAGTACTTC.

Worth noting for this clonotype: A much larger clone is a single base away; this may be a read error. This rearrangement joins TRBV18 to TRBJ2-7; 8 bases agree with TRBD2. The CDR3 spans 16 residues. The ends lost 6 bases at V and 0 bases at J; junction bases unmatched: 10. In germline, CDR1 is KGHSH, CDR2 LQKENI. The CDR3 DNA is TGTGCCAGCTCCCGGGAGGGACGGCGATCCTCCTACGAGCAGTACTTC. Its protein is CASSREGRRSSYEQYF.

The V gene is TRBV12-3 or TRBV12-4, the J gene TRBJ2-4; tentative D call: TRBD1 (6 bases). The J call may be incorrect, as the DNA end agrees better with TRBJ2-7. The CDR3 consists of 14 residues. In DNA, the CDR3 is TGTGCCAGCAGTCCTGCAGGGGTTACCTACGAGCAGTACTTC. Protein sequence: CASSPAGVTYEQYF.